This T cell receptor (beta chain) was retrieved from a study of control samples from healthy donors and cancer patients. Repertoires were generated with immunoSEQ multiplex PCR, while TCRdb's copy carries only in-frame clones and drops some. The table has 120,000 or so clones, roughly 95% seen once. Source material: blood. The source is a man younger than 45 in good health.

The CDR3 DNA sequence: TGTGCCAGCAGCGGAGGGACGAGAGGTCCCGCAGATACGCAGTATTTT. Translating gives CASSGGTRGPADTQYF. The chain uses TRBV27 and TRBJ2-3; a possible D gene is TRBD2 (6 bases). The germline gives CDR1 MNHEY, CDR2 SMNVEV (reference sequence). V lost 6 bases to trimming and J lost 4 bases, with 20 bases between them. There are 16 residues in the CDR3.